This TCR beta chain derives from a study of blood T cell repertoires in COVID-19 (dated by TCRdb to 2018 to 2021). A note on the overall study: The collaborator samples originated in the United States, Italy and Spain and spanned the acute and convalescent phases of COVID-19. The material from the prospective study consisted of cDNA or gDNA derived from T cells, B-cell-depleted T cells, or PBMCs. Subjects who had been exposed to COVID-19, were actively infected with it, or had recovered from it provided the deeply sampled blood TCRbeta repertoires that made up the dataset. The repertoires were made available in a free public database intended to serve as a resource for research on the immune response to SARS-CoV-2. The samples were drawn from two sources: the first 160 participants of the ongoing ImmuneRACE study, and 1,000 to 1,500 subjects contributed by 6 global collaborators. The sample metadata nearly always contained a de-identified subject ID, COVID-19 status, age in years and sex. Where available, HLA class I and class II types were taken from metadata supplied by the sample provider and were not determined by assay-based typing.

A remark on this clone: The specificity of this receptor is unknown. The input lacks base qualities; no much larger clone sits a single base away.

From cysteine to phenylalanine, the CDR3 is 14 amino acids long. Of all the DNA, just the CDR3 is kept, 42 bases in frame from base 1. V lost 7 bases and J lost 8 bases, and the count of bases not matched to a germline gene is 9. CDR1 and CDR2, looked up from the germline V gene, are SNHLY and FYNNEI. Overall results and qualifications from the work: How much clinical and demographic metadata was included differed by source and by participant, and the metadata was provided uncurated.

TCRbeta CDR3 regions were amplified from genomic DNA by means of the immunoSEQ Assay, a bias-controlled multiplex PCR. On the authors' methods: Nucleated cell counts per sample were estimated from amplification of reference gene primers within the assay. To quantify the absolute abundance of each unique TCRbeta CDR3 rearrangement, sequence reads were collapsed and filtered. Productive Simpson clonality was computed per sample as the square root of Simpson's diversity index over productive rearrangements. Entries here come from immuneACCESS through TCRdb and include only in-frame sequences with V and J called. Some clones fail to appear in such tables; in the studies checked, an unresolved V gene covers under half of the shortfall, and the cause of the remainder is unknown. V, J and clone size were drawn from that table, and D and trimming were deduced from the DNA. Within this sample are around 93,000 clones, with just under 90% of them counted one time only. Less than 20% of the sample belongs to the ten largest clones.

Each collaborating institution followed its own protocols to collect whole blood in K2EDTA tubes. Collaborator samples were shipped for TCRbeta analysis as frozen whole blood, isolated PBMCs, or DNA extracted from either sample type. The chain was built from TRBV2 and TRBJ2-1; TRBD2 matches 9 bases in the middle. The sequence derives from a human donor in a cohort sampled during active COVID-19. Sequenced: peripheral blood. The CDR3 amino acid sequence is: CASTYGTSLDEQFF. The DNA sequence follows: TGTGCCAGCACTTACGGGACTAGCCTCGATGAGCAGTTCTTC.